This T cell receptor beta chain was retrieved from a study of blood T cell repertoires in COVID-19. Overall study context: Samples taken during acute and convalescent COVID-19 were collected in the United States, Italy and Spain. From T cells, B-cell-depleted T cells, or PBMCs came the material, which was cDNA or gDNA.

In the original workflow: Estimated nucleated cell counts came from reference gene primer amplification. Clones were read by immunoSEQ multiplex PCR, and TCRdb kept only the in-frame ones, dropping some. That table supplies the V and J calls and clone size; D and trimming were determined from the DNA. The data contain roughly 38,000 clones, about 80% of them singletons. The germline V gene encodes CDR1 MDHEN and CDR2 SYDVKM. This CDR3 has 17 residues. V was pared by 4 bases and J by 6 bases, with 14 bases of the junction left unmatched. This TCR was sampled from a man in his sixties or seventies with active or convalescent COVID-19. Sequences were obtained from peripheral blood. V is TRBV28 and J is TRBJ1-5, with TRBD1 matching 8 bases. CDR3 amino acids: CASSSAGTGGNSQPQHF. The CDR3 region has the DNA TGTGCCAGCAGTTCCGCCGGGACAGGAGGGAATTCTCAGCCCCAGCATTTT.